One sample yielded the 9 T cell receptor beta chains listed below, sequenced in a study of T cells in narcolepsy. Using immunoSEQ multiplex PCR, the repertoire was profiled, and TCRdb retains in-frame clones only, with some absent. The table records roughly 23,000 clones, 70% to 90% of them present only once. Sequencing used memory (CD45RA-) CD4+ T cells from blood. These receptors all stem from a human donor in good health.

This chain links TRBV2 with TRBJ2-4, with TRBD1 as a possible D gene (5 bases). The CDR3 is 14 amino acids. V was pared by 4 bases and J by 1 base, with 8 bases between. CDR1 SNHLY and CDR2 FYNNEI come from the germline V gene. The CDR3 coding sequence is TGTGCCAGCAGTGTGTCAGGGGCCAAAAACATTCAGTACTTC. Its translation is CASSVSGAKNIQYF.

This rearrangement joins TRBV2 to TRBJ2-7; D is ambiguous. The CDR3 length is 12 residues. V lost 0 bases, J lost 6 bases, and 6 bases lay in between. CDR1 SNHLY and CDR2 FYNNEI come from the germline V gene. The CDR3 here is CASSEASIEQYF. DNA of the CDR3: TGTGCCAGCAGTGAAGCTAGTATCGAGCAGTACTTC.

The V call is TRBV27, the J call TRBJ1-6; D perhaps matches TRBD1 (5 bases). Trimming took 3 bases from V and 7 from J, leaving 13 bases between them. Germline V gene lookup returns CDR1 MNHEY and CDR2 SMNVEV (reference sequence). The CDR3 totals 15 residues. CDR3 residues: CASSFEAGRNSPLHF. CDR3 nucleotide sequence: TGTGCCAGCAGTTTTGAGGCAGGGAGGAATTCACCCCTCCACTTT.

The CDR3 reads CASSWGTVPNNEQFF. The CDR3 region has the DNA TGTGCCAGCAGCTGGGGGACAGTACCGAACAATGAGCAGTTCTTC. This rearrangement joins TRBV7-2 to TRBJ2-1; 7 nucleotides match TRBD1. The trim removed 4 bases at V and 5 bases at J, leaving 8 bases unmatched. Germline V gene lookup returns CDR1 SGHTA and CDR2 FQGNSA. This CDR3 contains 15 residues.

This chain joins TRBV4-2 and TRBJ1-5; a weak D match, TRBD1 (6 bases). The CDR3 contains 13 residues. V was pared by 7 bases and J by 10 bases, with 17 bases between. Germline V gene data show CDR1 as LGHNA and CDR2 as YNFKEQ. In DNA form, the CDR3 reads TGTGCCAGCACCGGACAGCCAGGTTTCCCCCAGCATTTT. As protein: CASTGQPGFPQHF.

J is TRBJ2-1 and V is TRBV5-1; D unclear. Trimming removed 7 bases from V and 10 bases from J, with 18 bases in between. Per germline, CDR1 SGHRS and CDR2 YFSETQ. The CDR3 loop spans 13 amino acids. The CDR3: CASGSGRSWEQFF. CDR3 in DNA: TGCGCCAGCGGCTCCGGAAGGAGCTGGGAGCAGTTCTTC.

The chain is built from TRBV6-9 and TRBJ2-6, with no clear D. Germline CDR1 and CDR2: MNHGY and SVAAGI. Deletions cut 0 bases from V and 0 bases from J, with 6 bases between. The CDR3 is 16 residues long. Here the CDR3 reads CASSYSSYSGANVLTF. The CDR3 bases are TGTGCCAGCAGTTATTCGAGTTACTCTGGGGCCAACGTCCTGACTTTC.

The chain carries TRBV29-1 and TRBJ1-6; D may be TRBD1 (6 bases). The CDR3 runs to 14 residues. Germline V lookup: CDR1 SQVTM, CDR2 ANQGSEA. Trimming shortened V by 7 bases and J by 7 bases, and 17 bases separated the two germline ends. The CDR3 region has the DNA TGCAGCGCGACGATGGGGGGCAGGAATTCACCCCTCCACTTT. Protein sequence: CSATMGGRNSPLHF.

This chain uses TRBV6-6 with TRBJ2-1, with TRBD1 matching 11 bases. The trim removed 6 bases at V and 6 bases at J, leaving 4 bases unmatched. CDR3 length equals 14 residues. Germline CDR1 MNHNY, CDR2 SVGAGI (reference sequence). CDR3 in amino acids: CASRTGTGGNEQFF. CDR3 nucleotide sequence: TGTGCCAGCAGGACCGGGACAGGGGGCAATGAGCAGTTCTTC.